This T cell receptor beta chain was sequenced during a study of T cell responses to AZD1222 COVID-19 vaccine. In the case of this clone: What it recognizes is unknown.

Repertoires were generated with immunoSEQ multiplex PCR, while TCRdb's copy carries only in-frame clones and drops some. The profile covers over 120,000 clones, with around 92% appearing a single time and around 1.9% taken by the ten largest. General observations from the study: Nearly half of the spike-specific TCRs reportedly recognize variant regions that carry no mutations.

V shed 4 bases and J shed 6 bases, with 19 bases lying between them. CDR1 and CDR2 (germline): SEHNR, FQNEAQ (reference sequence). The CDR3 loop spans 16 amino acids. This sample comprised peripheral blood, obtained on day 0 of AZD1222 vaccination. This chain uses TRBV7-9 with TRBJ2-1, with D possibly matching TRBD1 (7 bases). The TCR originated in an adult in good health. The CDR3 coding sequence is TGTGCCAGCAGCTCCCCCCGGGGGACAGCTACCAATGAGCAGTTCTTC. Translated: CASSSPRGTATNEQFF.